The clone carrying this T cell receptor beta chain was picked up a small number of times. Its antigen remains unidentified. At one of its ends the junction is not consistent with the germline gene, which may arise from a read error. This entry belongs to a study of identical twins. Broader study findings: There is a chance that invariant MAIT and iNKT cells partially muddied zero-insertion analyses.

Healthy Caucasians provided all donations. Template switching added a universal primer site; cDNA carried unique molecular identifiers. A single record per CDR3 protein comes from TCRdb applying MiXCR to the 5' RACE reads. The data contain more than 600,000 distinct CDR3 sequences, 18% of them seen just once; the ten biggest clones take up about an eighth. The CDR3 runs 12 residues. Germline V CDR1 and CDR2: SGHRS, YFSETQ. Another study also made use of these data, one on T cells expressing NK-cell markers. From that paper: Uncertainty persisted over the HCMV specificity of expanded NKG2C+ T cell clones.

Sequencing was carried out using PBMCs. This clonotype was obtained from a woman aged 18-29 years in good health. The chain uses TRBV5-1 and TRBJ2-3; D unresolved. CDR3 bases: TGCGCCAGCGGCTTAATCGGGGATACGCAGTATTTT. This sequence encodes CASGLIGDTQYF. The whole variable domain, remainder taken from reference TRBV5-1 and TRBJ2-3, is KAGVTQTPRYLIKTRGQQVTLSCSPISGHRSVSWYQQTPGQGLQFLFEYFSETQRNKGNFPGRFSGRQFSNSRSEMNVSTLELGDSALYLCASGLIGDTQYFGPGTRLTVL.